The 13 T cell receptor beta chains listed next were all sequenced from one sample in a study of graft-versus-host responses after intestinal transplantation (TCRdb year 2021). Their specific antigens are unknown. The time point label for this specimen denotes: cells obtained before transplantation from donor or recipient. Library preparation was by the immunoSEQ multiplex PCR assay. TCRdb took over this immuneACCESS table, retaining in-frame rearrangements with V and J assigned. Such tables are incomplete; in checked studies, under half of the missing clones stem from an unresolved V gene, and the remainder is unexplained. For this sample the table gives tens of thousands of clones, of which around 90% were detected only once. Around 0.1% of the sample comes from the top ten. The specimen was unstimulated CD4+ T cells sorted from spleen or lymph node cells, collected before intestinal transplant. The receptor source for this set is a human donor who received an intestinal transplant.

The V call is TRBV7-6, the J call TRBJ1-2; 8 positions agree with TRBD1. J was trimmed by 8 bases and V by 5 bases; bases with no gene match: 4. In germline, CDR1 is SGHVS, CDR2 FNYEAQ. The CDR3 consists of 12 residues. CDR3 DNA: TGTGCCAGCAGCGGACAGGGCCAGGGCTACACCTTC. The encoded protein is CASSGQGQGYTF.

This chain links TRBV7-9 with TRBJ1-6, with a tentative D call TRBD1 (5 bases). V was shortened by 7 bases and J by 7 bases, with 14 bases between the two germline ends. Germline CDR1 and CDR2: SEHNR and FQNEAQ (reference sequence). The CDR3 has 14 amino acids. The CDR3 DNA reads TGTGCCAGCACCCTGGACACGGTAAATTCACCCCTCCACTTT. Encoded protein: CASTLDTVNSPLHF.

The chain's CDR3 is CASSFYSGLAGNNEQFF. CDR3 in DNA: TGCGCCAGCAGCTTCTATAGTGGACTAGCGGGGAATAATGAGCAGTTCTTC. This chain links TRBV5-1 with TRBJ2-1; 12 bases fit TRBD2. The CDR3 has 17 amino acids. With V trimmed by 2 bases and J by 7 bases, 10 bases remained unmatched. The germline gives CDR1 SGHRS, CDR2 YFSETQ.

This clone was observed a single time. The chain joins TRBV9 to TRBJ1-1; D not certain. V was shortened by 3 bases and J by 5 bases, with 11 bases between the two germline ends. Looked up from germline, CDR1 is SGDLS and CDR2 is YYNGEE. There are 13 residues in the CDR3. DNA for the CDR3: TGTGCCAGCAGCGACGACTCTTCTACTGAAGCTTTCTTT. It specifies CASSDDSSTEAFF.

The sample holds one count of this clone. The chain couples TRBV9 to TRBJ1-1; possibly TRBD1 for D (6 bases). The V gene's germline CDR1 is SGDLS and CDR2 YYNGEE. Between the trimmed V and J ends, which lost 3 bases and 8 bases, there was a span of 11 bases. This CDR3 is 12 amino acids long. The CDR3 spells CASSAQGAEAFF. The CDR3 DNA sequence: TGTGCCAGCAGCGCACAGGGAGCAGAAGCTTTCTTT.

The chain combines TRBV9 with TRBJ2-5, with 9 positions matching TRBD2. The CDR3 runs to 15 residues. From germline, CDR1 is SGDLS and CDR2 YYNGEE. The J segment lost 4 bases and the V segment lost 1 base, leaving 5 bases of the junction unmatched. The CDR3 region has the DNA TGTGCCAGCAGCGTACTAGCGGGGTACGGAGAGACCCAGTACTTC. Its translation is CASSVLAGYGETQYF.

The rearrangement uses TRBV7-3 and TRBJ2-2; TRBD2 matches at 7 bases. Germline-derived CDR1 and CDR2 are SGHTA and FQGTGA. V gave up 2 bases and J gave up 7 bases; unmatched junction bases: 7. The CDR3 covers 15 residues. The CDR3 DNA sequence: TGTGCCAGCAGCTTAGGACTAGATGGGGTCGGGGAGCTGTTTTTT. Its translation is CASSLGLDGVGELFF.

This chain connects TRBV9 to TRBJ2-5; D is undetermined. TRBJ2-7 matches the DNA end more closely, so the J call is doubtful. Germline CDR1 is SGDLS and CDR2 is YYNGEE. The length of the CDR3 is 14 residues. The CDR3 DNA reads as TGTGCCAGCAGCGTAGCCCCCGTCCCCTACGAGCAGTACTTC. It encodes CASSVAPVPYEQYF.

V usage is TRBV4-1 and J usage is TRBJ1-2; maybe TRBD1 (5 bases). The CDR3 is made up of 14 amino acids. Deletions cut 5 bases from V and 0 bases from J, with 10 bases between. Germline V gene data show CDR1 as MGHRA and CDR2 as YSYEKL. The CDR3 DNA sequence: TGCGCCAGCAGCGGAGGGGACTCTAACTATGGCTACACCTTC. This codes for CASSGGDSNYGYTF.

The V gene is TRBV6-5, the J gene TRBJ2-7; possible D gene TRBD2, 5 bases. In germline, CDR1 is MNHEY, CDR2 SVGAGI. Trimming removed 5 bases from V and 1 base from J, with 9 bases in between. The CDR3 is 13 amino acids. The CDR3 DNA reads as TGTGCCAGCAGTCCCCCGGGGTCCTACGAGCAGTACTTC. This translates into CASSPPGSYEQYF.

CDR3: CASSLGVAGGYNEQFF. The DNA of the CDR3 is TGTGCCAGCAGCTTGGGAGTAGCGGGGGGGTACAATGAGCAGTTCTTC. The chain is built from TRBV5-4 and TRBJ2-1; 11 bases line up with TRBD2. The CDR3 is made up of 16 amino acids. The germline V gene encodes CDR1 SGHNT and CDR2 YYREEE (reference sequence). V dropped 0 bases and J dropped 4; count of bases not matched to a gene: 3.

This clone was observed a single time. The genes are TRBV5-1 and TRBJ2-3; 9 bases agree with TRBD1. Per the germline V gene, CDR1 is SGHRS and CDR2 is YFSETQ. The CDR3 length is 14 residues. J gave up 6 bases and V 4 bases, and 6 bases lay outside the gene matches. The chain's CDR3 is CASSPDRGVDTQYF. DNA for the CDR3: TGCGCCAGCAGCCCGGACAGGGGAGTGGATACGCAGTATTTT. The whole variable domain, filled in from reference TRBV5-1 and TRBJ2-3, reads KAGVTQTPRYLIKTRGQQVTLSCSPISGHRSVSWYQQTPGQGLQFLFEYFSETQRNKGNFPGRFSGRQFSNSRSEMNVSTLELGDSALYLCASSPDRGVDTQYFGPGTRLTVL.

In this sample, this clone turned up once. The rearrangement uses TRBV6-5 and TRBJ2-7; 9 nucleotides agree with TRBD1. The CDR3 spans 15 residues. Germline values: CDR1 MNHEY, CDR2 SVGAGI. J gave up 2 bases and V 2 bases, and 4 bases lay outside the gene matches. CDR3 sequence reads: CASSYSGQGTYEQYF. The DNA for the CDR3 is TGTGCCAGCAGTTACAGCGGACAGGGGACCTACGAGCAGTACTTC.